This TCR beta chain was identified during a study of cytomegalovirus exposure and HLA in healthy donors. Findings of the study overall: The study put under 200 TCR beta chains on its list as cytomegalovirus-associated. According to a subsequent analysis, TCR clusters identified in the first cohort showed a tendency to co-occur across the 100 to 150 validation repertoires.

This clone occurred a few times. Its antigen is unknown. Trimming at V came to 7 bases and at J to 12 bases, leaving 9 bases not matched to a gene. The CDR3 loop spans 11 amino acids. The V gene's germline CDR1 is SGHRS and CDR2 YFSETQ. Libraries were prepared by immunoSEQ multiplex PCR; TCRdb keeps only in-frame clonotypes and omits some of them. The sample lists about 170,000 clones, 89% occurring once. The TCR was taken from a woman under 30 in good health and CMV-seropositive. The material sequenced was PBMCs. V is TRBV5-1 and J is TRBJ2-7; TRBD1 matches 8 bases. In DNA form, the CDR3 reads TGCGCCAGCGTCACTAGGGACAGGCTGTACTTC. Translated, it gives CASVTRDRLYF.